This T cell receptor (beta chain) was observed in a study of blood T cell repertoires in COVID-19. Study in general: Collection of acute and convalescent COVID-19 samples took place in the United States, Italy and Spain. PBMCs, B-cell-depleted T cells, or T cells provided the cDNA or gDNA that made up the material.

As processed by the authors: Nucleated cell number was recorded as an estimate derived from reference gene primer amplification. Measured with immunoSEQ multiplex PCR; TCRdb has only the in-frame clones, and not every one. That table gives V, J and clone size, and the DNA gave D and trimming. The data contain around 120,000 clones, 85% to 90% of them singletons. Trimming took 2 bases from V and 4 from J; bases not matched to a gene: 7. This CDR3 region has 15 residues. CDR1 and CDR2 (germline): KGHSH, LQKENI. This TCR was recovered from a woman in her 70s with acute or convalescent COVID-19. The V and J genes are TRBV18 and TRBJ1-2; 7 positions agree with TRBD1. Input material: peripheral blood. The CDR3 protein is CASSPGEGTAYGYTF. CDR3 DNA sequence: TGTGCCAGCTCACCAGGCGAGGGGACAGCCTATGGCTACACCTTC.